This T cell receptor beta chain was identified during a study of CD8+CD57+ T cells in acquired aplastic anemia. Overall study: DNA per sorted CD4+ or CD8+ sample ranged roughly 0.17 to 27.4 ug, averaging roughly 3.3 ug.

This clonotype was observed a handful of times. Its specificity is unknown. Germline and junction disagree at one end, which may indicate a read error. The template for TCR beta VDJ and CDR3 sequence profiling was genomic DNA. Using its own MiXCR run on the reads, TCRdb lists one record per CDR3 protein. The profile shows about 190,000 distinct CDR3 sequences, over 60% of them singletons. General study results and limits: There were 25 to 35 CD8+ CDR3 sequences that occurred in both patients and controls.

Germline V gene data show CDR1 as SGHTA and CDR2 as FQGTGA. The length of the CDR3 is 12 residues. The specimen sequenced was sorted CD4+, CD8+, or CD8+CD57+ T cells (not recorded which) from PBMCs. This chain links TRBV7-3 with TRBJ2-2, with D unresolved. This TCR came from a human donor with severe aplastic anemia or a healthy control (not recorded which). As DNA, the CDR3 is TGTGCTAGCAGTCAAAGGGACGGGGAGCTGTTTTTT. This translates into CASSQRDGELFF.